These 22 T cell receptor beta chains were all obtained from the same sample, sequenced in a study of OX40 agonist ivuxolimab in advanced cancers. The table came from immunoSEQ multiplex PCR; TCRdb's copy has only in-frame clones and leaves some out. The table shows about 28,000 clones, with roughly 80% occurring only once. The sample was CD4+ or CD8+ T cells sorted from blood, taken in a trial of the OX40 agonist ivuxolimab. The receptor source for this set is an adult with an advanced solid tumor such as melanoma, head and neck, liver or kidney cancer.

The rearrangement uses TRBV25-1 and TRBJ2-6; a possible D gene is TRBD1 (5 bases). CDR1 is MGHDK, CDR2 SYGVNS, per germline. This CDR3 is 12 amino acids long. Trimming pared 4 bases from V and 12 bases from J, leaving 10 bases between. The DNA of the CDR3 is TGTGCCAGCAGTGGAACAGGTGTCGTCCTGACTTTC. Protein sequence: CASSGTGVVLTF.

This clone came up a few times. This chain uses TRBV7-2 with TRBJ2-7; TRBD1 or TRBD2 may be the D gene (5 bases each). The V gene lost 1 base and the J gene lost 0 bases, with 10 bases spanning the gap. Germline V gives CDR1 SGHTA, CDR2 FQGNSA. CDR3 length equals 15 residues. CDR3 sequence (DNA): TGTGCCAGCAGCTTAGATCGGGGCACCTCCTACGAGCAGTACTTC. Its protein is CASSLDRGTSYEQYF. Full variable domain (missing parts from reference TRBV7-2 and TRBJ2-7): GAGVSQSPSNKVTEKGKDVELRCDPISGHTALYWYRQSLGQGLEFLIYFQGNSAPDKSGLPSDRFSAERTGGSVSTLTIQRTQQEDSAVYLCASSLDRGTSYEQYFGPGTRLTVT.

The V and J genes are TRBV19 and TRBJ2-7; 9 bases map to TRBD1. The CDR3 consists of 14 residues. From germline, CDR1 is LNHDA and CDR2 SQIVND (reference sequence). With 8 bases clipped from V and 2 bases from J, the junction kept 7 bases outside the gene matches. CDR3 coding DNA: TGTGCCAGTTCGACGGGACAGGGAGCCTACGAGCAGTACTTC. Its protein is CASSTGQGAYEQYF. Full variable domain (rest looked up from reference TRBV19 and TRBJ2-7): DGGITQSPKYLFRKEGQNVTLSCEQNLNHDAMYWYRQDPGQGLRLIYYSQIVNDFQKGDIAEGYSVSREKKESFPLTVTSAQKNPTAFYLCASSTGQGAYEQYFGPGTRLTVT.

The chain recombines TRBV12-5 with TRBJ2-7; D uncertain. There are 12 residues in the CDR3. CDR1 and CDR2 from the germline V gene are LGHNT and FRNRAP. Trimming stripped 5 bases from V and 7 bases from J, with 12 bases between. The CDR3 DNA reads TGTGCTAGTGGTAGCCCCCTCGAGGAGCAGTACTTC. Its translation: CASGSPLEEQYF. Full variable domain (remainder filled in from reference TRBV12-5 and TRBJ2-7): DARVTQTPRHKVTEMGQEVTMRCQPILGHNTVFWYRQTMMQGLELLAYFRNRAPLDDSGMPKDRFSAEMPDATLATLKIQPSEPRDSAVYFCASGSPLEEQYFGPGTRLTVT.

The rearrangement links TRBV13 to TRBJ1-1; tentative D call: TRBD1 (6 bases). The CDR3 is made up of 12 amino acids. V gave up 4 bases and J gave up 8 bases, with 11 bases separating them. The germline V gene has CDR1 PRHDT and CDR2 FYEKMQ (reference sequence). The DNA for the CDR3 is TGTGCCAGCAGCTCCGACAGGCAAGAAGCTTTCTTT. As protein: CASSSDRQEAFF.

In nucleotides, the CDR3 is TGTGCCAGCAGTGATTGGCGGAACGAGCAGTACTTC. Its protein is CASSDWRNEQYF. The chain is built from TRBV2 and TRBJ2-7; the D is unclear. Germline V gives CDR1 SNHLY, CDR2 FYNNEI. With 3 bases removed from V and 5 bases from J, the gap between germline ends came to 8 bases. The CDR3 loop spans 12 amino acids. Filled out from reference TRBV2 and TRBJ2-7, the complete variable domain reads EPEVTQTPSHQVTQMGQEVILRCVPISNHLYFYWYRQILGQKVEFLVSFYNNEISEKSEIFDDQFSVERPDGSNFTLKIRSTKLEDSAMYFCASSDWRNEQYFGPGTRLTVT.

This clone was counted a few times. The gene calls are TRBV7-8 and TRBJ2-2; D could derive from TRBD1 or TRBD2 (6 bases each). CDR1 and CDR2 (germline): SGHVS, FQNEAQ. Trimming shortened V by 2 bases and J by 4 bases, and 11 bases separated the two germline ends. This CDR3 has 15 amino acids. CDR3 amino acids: CASSLWGAPTGELFF. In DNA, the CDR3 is TGTGCCAGCAGCTTATGGGGGGCCCCCACCGGGGAGCTGTTTTTT.

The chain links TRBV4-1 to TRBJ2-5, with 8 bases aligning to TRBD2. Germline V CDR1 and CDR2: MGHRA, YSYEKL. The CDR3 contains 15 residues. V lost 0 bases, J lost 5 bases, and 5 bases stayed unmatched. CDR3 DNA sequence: TGCGCCAGCAGCCAAGAACTACGGGAGGGGGAGACCCAGTACTTC. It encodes CASSQELREGETQYF.

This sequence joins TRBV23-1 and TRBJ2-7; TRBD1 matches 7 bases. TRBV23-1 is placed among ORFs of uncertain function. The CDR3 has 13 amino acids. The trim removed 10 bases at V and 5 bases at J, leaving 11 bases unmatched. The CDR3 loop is CATSETGSHEQYF. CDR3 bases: TGCGCCACGTCCGAGACAGGGTCCCACGAGCAGTACTTC.

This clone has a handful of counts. This CDR3 is CASSPMTGVTETQYF. The CDR3 DNA follows: TGTGCCAGCAGCCCGATGACAGGCGTGACGGAGACCCAGTACTTC. This chain links TRBV6-5 with TRBJ2-5, with D possibly matching TRBD1 (6 bases). CDR1 is MNHEY and CDR2 is SVGAGI in the germline V gene. The CDR3 spans 15 residues. The V gene lost 6 bases and the J gene lost 5 bases, with 19 bases spanning the gap.

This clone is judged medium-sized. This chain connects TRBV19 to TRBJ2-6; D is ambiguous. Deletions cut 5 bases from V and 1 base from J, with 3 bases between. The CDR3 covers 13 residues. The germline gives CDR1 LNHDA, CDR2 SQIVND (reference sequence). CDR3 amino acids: CASSWSGANVLTF. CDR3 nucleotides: TGTGCCAGTAGTTGGTCTGGGGCCAACGTCCTGACTTTC.

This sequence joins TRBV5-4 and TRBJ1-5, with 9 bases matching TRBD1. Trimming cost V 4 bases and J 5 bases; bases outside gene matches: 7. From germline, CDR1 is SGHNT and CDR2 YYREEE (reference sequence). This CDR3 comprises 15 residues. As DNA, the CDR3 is TGTGCCAGCAGCGTAGACAGGGGGAGGGATCAGCCCCAGCATTTT. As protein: CASSVDRGRDQPQHF.

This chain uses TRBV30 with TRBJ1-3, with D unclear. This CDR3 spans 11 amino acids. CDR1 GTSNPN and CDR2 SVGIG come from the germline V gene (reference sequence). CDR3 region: CARSSGNTIYF. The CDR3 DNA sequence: TGTGCGCGGAGCTCTGGAAACACCATATATTTT.

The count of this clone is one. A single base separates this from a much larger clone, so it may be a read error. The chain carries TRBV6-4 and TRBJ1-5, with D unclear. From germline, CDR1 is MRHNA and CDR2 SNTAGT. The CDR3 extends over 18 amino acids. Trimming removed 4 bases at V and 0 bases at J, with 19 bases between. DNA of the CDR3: TGTGCCAGCAGTGGGCCCTCGGGCAGGAGAAATAGCAATCAGCCCCAGCATTTT. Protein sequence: CASSGPSGRRNSNQPQHF.

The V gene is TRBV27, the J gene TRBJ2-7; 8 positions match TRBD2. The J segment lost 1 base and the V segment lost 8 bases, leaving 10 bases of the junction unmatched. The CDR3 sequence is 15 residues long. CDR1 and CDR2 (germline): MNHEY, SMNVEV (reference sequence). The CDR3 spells CASALLAGSSYEQYF. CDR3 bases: TGTGCCAGCGCTCTCTTAGCGGGGAGTTCCTACGAGCAGTACTTC.

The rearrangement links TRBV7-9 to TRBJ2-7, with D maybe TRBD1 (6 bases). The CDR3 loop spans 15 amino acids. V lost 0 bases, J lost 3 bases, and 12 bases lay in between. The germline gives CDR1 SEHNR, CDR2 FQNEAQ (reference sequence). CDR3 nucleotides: TGTGCCAGCAGCTTAGCTTCGGACAGACACTACGAGCAGTACTTC. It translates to CASSLASDRHYEQYF. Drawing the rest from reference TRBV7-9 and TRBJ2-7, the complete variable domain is DTGVSQNPRHKITKRGQNVTFRCDPISEHNRLYWYRQTLGQGPEFLTYFQNEAQLEKSRLLSDRFSAERPKGSFSTLEIQRTEQGDSAMYLCASSLASDRHYEQYFGPGTRLTVT.

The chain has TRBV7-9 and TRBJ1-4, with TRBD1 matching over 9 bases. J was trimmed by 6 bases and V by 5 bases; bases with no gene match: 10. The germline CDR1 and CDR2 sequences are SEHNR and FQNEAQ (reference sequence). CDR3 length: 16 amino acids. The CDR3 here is CASSVSYRGRDEKLFF. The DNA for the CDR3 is TGTGCCAGCAGCGTAAGCTACAGGGGGCGGGATGAAAAACTGTTTTTT.

CDR3: CASSVGGIDTDTQYF. The CDR3 coding sequence is TGTGCCAGCAGCGTAGGTGGGATAGACACAGATACGCAGTATTTT. The chain couples TRBV9 to TRBJ2-3; unclear D gene. CDR1 is SGDLS, CDR2 YYNGEE, per germline. CDR3 length equals 15 residues. Trimming stripped 0 bases from V and 2 bases from J, with 10 bases between.

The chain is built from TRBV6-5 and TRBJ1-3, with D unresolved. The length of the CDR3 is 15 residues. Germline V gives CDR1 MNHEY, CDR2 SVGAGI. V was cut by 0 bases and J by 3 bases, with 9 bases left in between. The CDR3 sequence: CASSYSADYGNTIYF. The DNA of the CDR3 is TGTGCCAGCAGTTACTCGGCAGACTATGGAAACACCATATATTTT.

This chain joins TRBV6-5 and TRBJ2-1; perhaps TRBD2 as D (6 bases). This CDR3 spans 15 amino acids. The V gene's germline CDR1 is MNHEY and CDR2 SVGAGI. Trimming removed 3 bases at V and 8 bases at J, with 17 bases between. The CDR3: CASSYRLWRDDEQFF. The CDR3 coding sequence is TGTGCCAGCAGTTATCGCTTGTGGAGGGACGATGAGCAGTTCTTC.

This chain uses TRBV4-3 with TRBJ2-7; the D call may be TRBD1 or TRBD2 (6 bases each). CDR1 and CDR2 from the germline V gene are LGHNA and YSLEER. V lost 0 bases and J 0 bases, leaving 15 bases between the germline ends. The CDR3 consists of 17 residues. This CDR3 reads CASSQDPIGGSSYEQYF. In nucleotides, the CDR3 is TGCGCCAGCAGCCAAGACCCGATAGGGGGGAGCTCCTACGAGCAGTACTTC.

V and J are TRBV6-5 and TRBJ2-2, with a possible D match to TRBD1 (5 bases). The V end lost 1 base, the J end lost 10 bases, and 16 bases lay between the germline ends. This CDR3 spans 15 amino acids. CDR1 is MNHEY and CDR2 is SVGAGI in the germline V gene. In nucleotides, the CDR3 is TGTGCCAGCAGTTACTTGTTGCAGGGCACGGAGGAGCTGTTTTTT. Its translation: CASSYLLQGTEELFF.